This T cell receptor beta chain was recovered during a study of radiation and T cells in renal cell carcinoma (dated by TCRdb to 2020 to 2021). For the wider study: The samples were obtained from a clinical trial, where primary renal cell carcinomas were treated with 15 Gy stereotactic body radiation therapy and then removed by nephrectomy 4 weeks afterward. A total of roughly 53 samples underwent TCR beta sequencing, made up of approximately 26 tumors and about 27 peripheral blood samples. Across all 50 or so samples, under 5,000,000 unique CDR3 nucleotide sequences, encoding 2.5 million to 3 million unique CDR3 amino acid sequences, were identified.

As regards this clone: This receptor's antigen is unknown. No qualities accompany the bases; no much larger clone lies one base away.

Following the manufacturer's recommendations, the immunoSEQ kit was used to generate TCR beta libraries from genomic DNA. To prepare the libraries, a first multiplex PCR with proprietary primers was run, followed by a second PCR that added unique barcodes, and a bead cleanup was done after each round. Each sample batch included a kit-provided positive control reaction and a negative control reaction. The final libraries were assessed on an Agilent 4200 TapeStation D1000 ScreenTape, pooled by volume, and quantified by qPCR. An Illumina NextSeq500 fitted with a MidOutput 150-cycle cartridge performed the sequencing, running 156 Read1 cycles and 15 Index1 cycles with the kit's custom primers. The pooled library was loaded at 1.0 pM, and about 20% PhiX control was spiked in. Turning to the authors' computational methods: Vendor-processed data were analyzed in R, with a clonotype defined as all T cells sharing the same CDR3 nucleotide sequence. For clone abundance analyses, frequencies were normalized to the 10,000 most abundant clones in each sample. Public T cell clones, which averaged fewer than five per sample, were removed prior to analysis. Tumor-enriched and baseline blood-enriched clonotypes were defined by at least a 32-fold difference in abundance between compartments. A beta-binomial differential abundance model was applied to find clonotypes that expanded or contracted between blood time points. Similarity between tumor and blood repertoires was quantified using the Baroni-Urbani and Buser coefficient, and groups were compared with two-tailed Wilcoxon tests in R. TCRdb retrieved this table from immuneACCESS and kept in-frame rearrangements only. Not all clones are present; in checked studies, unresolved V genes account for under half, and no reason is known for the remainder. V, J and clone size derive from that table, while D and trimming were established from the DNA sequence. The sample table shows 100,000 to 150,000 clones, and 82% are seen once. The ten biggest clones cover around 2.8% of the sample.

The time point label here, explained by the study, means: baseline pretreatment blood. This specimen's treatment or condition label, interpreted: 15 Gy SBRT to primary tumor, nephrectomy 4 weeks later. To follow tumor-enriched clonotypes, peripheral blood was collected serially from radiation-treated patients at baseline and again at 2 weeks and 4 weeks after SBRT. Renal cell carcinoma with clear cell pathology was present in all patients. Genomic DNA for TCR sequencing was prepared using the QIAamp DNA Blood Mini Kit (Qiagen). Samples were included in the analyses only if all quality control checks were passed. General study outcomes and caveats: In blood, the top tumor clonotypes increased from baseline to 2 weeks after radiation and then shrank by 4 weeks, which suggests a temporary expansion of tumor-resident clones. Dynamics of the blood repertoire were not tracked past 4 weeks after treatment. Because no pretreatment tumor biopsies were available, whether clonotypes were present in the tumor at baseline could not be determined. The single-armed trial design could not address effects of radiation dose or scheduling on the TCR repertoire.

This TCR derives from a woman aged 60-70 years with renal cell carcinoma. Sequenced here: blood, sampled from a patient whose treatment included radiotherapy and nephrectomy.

This receptor carries the CDR3 CASSGAFENEKLFF. In nucleotide form, the sequence is TGTGCCAGCAGTGGGGCCTTTGAAAATGAAAAACTGTTTTTT. This chain is built from TRBV2 and TRBJ1-4; too little of a D gene remains to name it. The germline ends are 11 bases apart after V is trimmed by 4 bases and J by 5 bases. According to the germline V gene, CDR1 reads SNHLY and CDR2 reads FYNNEI. The CDR3 has 14 amino acids, counting the end cysteine and phenylalanine. This entry keeps only the CDR3 DNA: 42 bases, framed from base 1.